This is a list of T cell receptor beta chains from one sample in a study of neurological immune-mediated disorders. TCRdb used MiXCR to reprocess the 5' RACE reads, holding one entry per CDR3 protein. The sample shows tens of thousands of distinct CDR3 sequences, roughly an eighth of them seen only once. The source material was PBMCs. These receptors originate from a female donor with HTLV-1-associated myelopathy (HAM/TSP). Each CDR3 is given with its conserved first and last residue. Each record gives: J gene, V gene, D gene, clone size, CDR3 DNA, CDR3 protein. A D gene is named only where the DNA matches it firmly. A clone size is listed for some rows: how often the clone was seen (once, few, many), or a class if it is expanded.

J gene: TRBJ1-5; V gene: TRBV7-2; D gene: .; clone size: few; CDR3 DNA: TGTGCCAGCAGCTTATCCGGGGGTGCAGATTATATTTATAGCAATCAGCCCCAGCATTTT; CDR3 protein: CASSLSGGADYIYSNQPQHF
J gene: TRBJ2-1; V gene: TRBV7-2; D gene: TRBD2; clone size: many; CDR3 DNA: TGTGCCAGCAAACCTAGCGGGCCCTCGCAGTTCTTC; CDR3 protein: CASKPSGPSQFF
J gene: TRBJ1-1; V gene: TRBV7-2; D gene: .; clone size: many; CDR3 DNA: TGTGCCAGCAGCTTAGGTTGGGATGAAGCTTTCTTT; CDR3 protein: CASSLGWDEAFF
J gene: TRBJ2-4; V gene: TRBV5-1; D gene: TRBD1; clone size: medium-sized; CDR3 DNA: TGCGCCAGCAGCTTAAAACCGGGACAGGAAAACATTCAGTACTTC; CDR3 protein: CASSLKPGQENIQYF
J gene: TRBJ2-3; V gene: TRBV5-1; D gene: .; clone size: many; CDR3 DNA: TGCGCCAGCAGCTTATACACCACAGATACGCAGTATTTT; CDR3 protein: CASSLYTTDTQYF
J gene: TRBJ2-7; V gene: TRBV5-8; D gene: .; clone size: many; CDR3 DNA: TGTGCCAGCAGCGCCAGTGCCTACGAGCAGTACTTC; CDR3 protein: CASSASAYEQYF
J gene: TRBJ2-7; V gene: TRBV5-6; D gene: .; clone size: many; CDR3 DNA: TGTGCCAGCAGCTTGGGGCTGAACTCCTACGAGCAGTACTTC; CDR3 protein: CASSLGLNSYEQYF
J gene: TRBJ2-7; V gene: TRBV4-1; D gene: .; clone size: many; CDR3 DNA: TGCGCCAGCAGCCAACATTGGTCGGTTGCCTACGAGCAGTACTTC; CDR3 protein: CASSQHWSVAYEQYF
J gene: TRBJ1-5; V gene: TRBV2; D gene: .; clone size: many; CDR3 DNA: TGTGCCAGCAGTGAATTGGGTTACAATCAGCCCCAGCATTTT; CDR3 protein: CASSELGYNQPQHF
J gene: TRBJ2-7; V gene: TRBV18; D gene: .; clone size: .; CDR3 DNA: TGTGCCAGCTCACCACCGGGGGACCGCCCGCCGCATTACTTC; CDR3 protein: CASSPPGDRPPHYF
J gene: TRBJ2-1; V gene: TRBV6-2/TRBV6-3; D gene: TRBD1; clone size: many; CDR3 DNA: TGTGCCAGCAGTTACCCGGGACAGGTCTACAATGAGCAGTTCTTC; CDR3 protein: CASSYPGQVYNEQFF
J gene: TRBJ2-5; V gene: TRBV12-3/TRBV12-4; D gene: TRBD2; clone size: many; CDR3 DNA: TGTGCCAGCAGTACCCGTCCGAGGGAGGGGAGAGAGACCCAGTACTTC; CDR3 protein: CASSTRPREGRETQYF
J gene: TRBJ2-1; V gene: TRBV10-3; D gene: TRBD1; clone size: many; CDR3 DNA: TGTGCCATCGGGGACAGGGGGGCTTCCGTCCTAGAGCAGTTCTTC; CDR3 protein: CAIGDRGASVLEQFF
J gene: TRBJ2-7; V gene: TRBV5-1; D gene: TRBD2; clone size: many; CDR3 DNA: TGCGCCAGCAGCCCGCTGACTAGCGGGGGGACCTACGAGCAGTACTTC; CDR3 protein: CASSPLTSGGTYEQYF
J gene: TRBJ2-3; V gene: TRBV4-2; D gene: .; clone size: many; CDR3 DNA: TGTGCCAGCAGCCAAGGAGGTGCAGCGGGTGATACGCAGTATTTT; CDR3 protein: CASSQGGAAGDTQYF
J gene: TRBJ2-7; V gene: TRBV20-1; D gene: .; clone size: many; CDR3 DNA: TGCAGTGCTAGAGATACATTGCGACAGGAGGGTGAGCAGTACTTC; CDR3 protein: CSARDTLRQEGEQYF
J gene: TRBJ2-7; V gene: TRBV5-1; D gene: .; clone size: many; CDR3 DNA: TGCGCCAGCAGCTTGGGGAGCTCCTACGAGCAGTACTTC; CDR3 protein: CASSLGSSYEQYF
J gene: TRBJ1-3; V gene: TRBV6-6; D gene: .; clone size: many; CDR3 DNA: TGTGCCAGCAGTCCCGGGGGTTCTGGAAACACCATATATTTT; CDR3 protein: CASSPGGSGNTIYF
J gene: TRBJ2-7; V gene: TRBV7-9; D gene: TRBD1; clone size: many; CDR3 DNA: TGTGCCAGCAGGTCCGGGACAGGGGTGTCGGGTGAGCAGTACTTC; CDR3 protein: CASRSGTGVSGEQYF
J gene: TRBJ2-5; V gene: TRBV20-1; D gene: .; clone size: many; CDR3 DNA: TGCAGTGGAAAAGGGTGGGAGACCCAGTACTTC; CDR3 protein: CSGKGWETQYF
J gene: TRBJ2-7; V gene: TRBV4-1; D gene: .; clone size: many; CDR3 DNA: TGCGCCAGCAGCCAAGGGGACCAATCCTACGGAGAGCAGTACTTC; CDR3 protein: CASSQGDQSYGEQYF
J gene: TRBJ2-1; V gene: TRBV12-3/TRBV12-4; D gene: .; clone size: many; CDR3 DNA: TGTGCCAGCAGCCTGGCGTGGGAGGCCAATGAGCAGTTCTTC; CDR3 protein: CASSLAWEANEQFF
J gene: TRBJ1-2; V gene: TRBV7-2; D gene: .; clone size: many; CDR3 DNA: TGTGCCAGCAGCTTAACGTTCGCAGGTGGCTATGGCTACACCTTC; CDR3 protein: CASSLTFAGGYGYTF
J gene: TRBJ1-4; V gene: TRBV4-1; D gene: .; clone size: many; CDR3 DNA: TGCGCCAGCAGCCAGACTACAGGGTTACGGGAAAAACTGTTTTTT; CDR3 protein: CASSQTTGLREKLFF
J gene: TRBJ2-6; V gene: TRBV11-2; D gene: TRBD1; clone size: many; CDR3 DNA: TGTGCCAGCAGCCCGGACAGGGCTGGGGCCAACGTCCTGACTTTC; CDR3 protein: CASSPDRAGANVLTF
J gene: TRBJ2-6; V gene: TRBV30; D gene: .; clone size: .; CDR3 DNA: TGTGCCTGGAGTCTAATATACTCTGGGGCCAACGTCCTGACTTTC; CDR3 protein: CAWSLIYSGANVLTF
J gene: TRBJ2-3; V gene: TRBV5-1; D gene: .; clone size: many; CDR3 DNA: TGCGCCAGCAGCTTGGCCCTAGTTCTCGATACGCAGTATTTT; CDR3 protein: CASSLALVLDTQYF
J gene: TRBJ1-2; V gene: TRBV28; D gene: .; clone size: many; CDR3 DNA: TGTGCCAGCAGTTTAGGCGCAGCAGAAGACCTCTATGGCTACACCTTC; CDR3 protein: CASSLGAAEDLYGYTF
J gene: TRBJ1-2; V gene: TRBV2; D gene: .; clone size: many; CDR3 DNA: TGTGCCAGCAGCTATACCCCAGGGGATGGCTACACCTTC; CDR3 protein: CASSYTPGDGYTF
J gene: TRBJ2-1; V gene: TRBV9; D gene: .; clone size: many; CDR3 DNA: TGTGCCAGCAGCGTAGTAGGGTTCGGCGATGAGCAGTTCTTC; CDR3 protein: CASSVVGFGDEQFF
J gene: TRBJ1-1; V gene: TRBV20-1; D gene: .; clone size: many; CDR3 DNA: TGCAGTGCTAGACCGCCGGGGGGGAACACTGAAGCTTTCTTT; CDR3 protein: CSARPPGGNTEAFF
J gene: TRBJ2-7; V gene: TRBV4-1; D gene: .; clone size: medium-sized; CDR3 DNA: TGCGCCAGCAGCCAAGATTTTCGTTCCGAGCAGTACTTC; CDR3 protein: CASSQDFRSEQYF
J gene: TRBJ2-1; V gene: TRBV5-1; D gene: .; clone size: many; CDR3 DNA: TGCGCCAGCAGCACCGACAGGTTAATAAATGAGCAGTTCTTC; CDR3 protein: CASSTDRLINEQFF
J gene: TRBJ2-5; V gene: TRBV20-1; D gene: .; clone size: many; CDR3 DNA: TGCAGTGCTAGGGAGAATGTCTGGACCCAGTACTTC; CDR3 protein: CSARENVWTQYF
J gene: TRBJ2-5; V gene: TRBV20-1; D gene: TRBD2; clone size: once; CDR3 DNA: TGCAGTGCTAGAGCGGGAGGGCCGTTAGAGACCCAGTACTTC; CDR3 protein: CSARAGGPLETQYF
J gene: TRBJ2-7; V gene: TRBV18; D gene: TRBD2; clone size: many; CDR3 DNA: TGTGCCAGCTCGTCACGGGATGGCGGGGGACCCTACGAGCAGTACTTC; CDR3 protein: CASSSRDGGGPYEQYF
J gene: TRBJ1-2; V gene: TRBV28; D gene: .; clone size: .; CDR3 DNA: TGTGCCAGCAGTTTACCGGGCAGCTATGGCTACACCTTC; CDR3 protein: CASSLPGSYGYTF
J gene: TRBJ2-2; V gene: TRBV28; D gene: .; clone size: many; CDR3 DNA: TGTGCCAGCAGTTCAGGACAGAACACCGGGGAGCTGTTTTTT; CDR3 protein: CASSSGQNTGELFF
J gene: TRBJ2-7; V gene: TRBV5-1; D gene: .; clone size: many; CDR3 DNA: TGCGCCAGCAGCTTCTTTACAGGGTACGAGCAGTACTTC; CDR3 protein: CASSFFTGYEQYF
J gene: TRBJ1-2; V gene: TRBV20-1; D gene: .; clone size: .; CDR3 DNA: TGCAGTGCTAGAGCGGCAGGTAGCAACACTGGCTACACCTTC; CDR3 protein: CSARAAGSNTGYTF
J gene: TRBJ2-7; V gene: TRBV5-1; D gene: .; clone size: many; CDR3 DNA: TGCGCCAGCATGCCTGGGGACCGCGCTGACTACGAGCAGTACTTC; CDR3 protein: CASMPGDRADYEQYF
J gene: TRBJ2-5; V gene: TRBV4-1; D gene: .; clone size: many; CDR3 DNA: TGCGCCAGCAGCCAAGAATGGTTGGCGGGCGGGAAAGAGACCCAGTACTTC; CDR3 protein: CASSQEWLAGGKETQYF
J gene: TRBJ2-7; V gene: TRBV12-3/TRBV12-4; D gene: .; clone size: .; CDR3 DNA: TGTGCCAGCAGAAAAGGGGCCAGTTCCTACGAGCAGTACTTC; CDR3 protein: CASRKGASSYEQYF
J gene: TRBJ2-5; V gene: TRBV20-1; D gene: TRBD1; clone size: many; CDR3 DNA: TGCAGTGCTAGTCCCAGGGGGCATGAGACCCAGTACTTC; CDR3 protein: CSASPRGHETQYF
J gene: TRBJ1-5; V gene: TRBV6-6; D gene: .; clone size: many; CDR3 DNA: TGTGCCAGCAGCCACGTAGGTCAGCCCCAGCATTTT; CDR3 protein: CASSHVGQPQHF
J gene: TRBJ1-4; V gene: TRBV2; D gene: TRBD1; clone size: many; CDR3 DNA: TGTGCCAGCAGTGAGGTGCTCGGGGACAGGATTATTGAAAAACTGTTTTTT; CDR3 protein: CASSEVLGDRIIEKLFF
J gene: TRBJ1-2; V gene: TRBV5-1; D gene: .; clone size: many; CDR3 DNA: TGCGCCAGCAGCTTGGGCAGGGACTATGGCTACACCTTC; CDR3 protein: CASSLGRDYGYTF